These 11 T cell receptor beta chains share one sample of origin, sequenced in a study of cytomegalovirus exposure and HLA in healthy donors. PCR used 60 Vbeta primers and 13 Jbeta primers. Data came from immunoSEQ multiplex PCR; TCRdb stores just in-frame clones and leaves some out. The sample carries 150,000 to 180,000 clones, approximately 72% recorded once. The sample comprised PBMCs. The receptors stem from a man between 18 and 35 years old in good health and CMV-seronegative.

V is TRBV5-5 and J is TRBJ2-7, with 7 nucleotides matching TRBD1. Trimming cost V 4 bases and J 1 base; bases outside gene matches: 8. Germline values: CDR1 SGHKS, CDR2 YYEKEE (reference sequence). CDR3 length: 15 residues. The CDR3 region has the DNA TGTGCCAGCAGCACAACAGGGGCGGTATCCTACGAGCAGTACGTC. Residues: CASSTTGAVSYEQYV.

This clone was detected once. CDR3 in DNA: TGTGCCAGCAGCCCGGGGCTAGCGGGGGACAATGAGCAGTTCTTC. Its translation: CASSPGLAGDNEQFF. The chain links TRBV5-4 to TRBJ2-1, with TRBD2 identical over 10 bases. CDR3 size: 15 residues. V dropped 4 bases and J dropped 5; count of bases not matched to a gene: 6. Germline CDR1 SGHNT, CDR2 YYREEE (reference sequence). Using reference TRBV5-4 and TRBJ2-1 for the parts outside the CDR3, the full variable domain is ETGVTQSPTHLIKTRGQQVTLRCSSQSGHNTVSWYQQALGQGPQFIFQYYREEENGRGNFPPRFSGLQFPNYSSELNVNALELDDSALYLCASSPGLAGDNEQFFGPGTRLTVL.

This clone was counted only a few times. The CDR3 reads CAWTRTQLYEQYF. The DNA for the CDR3 is TGTGCCTGGACTCGAACCCAGTTATACGAGCAGTACTTC. This chain links TRBV30 with TRBJ2-7; D not certain. The germline V and J ends were trimmed by 4 bases and 4 bases, with 14 bases remaining between them. CDR3 length equals 13 residues. Germline loops: CDR1 GTSNPN, CDR2 SVGIG (reference sequence).

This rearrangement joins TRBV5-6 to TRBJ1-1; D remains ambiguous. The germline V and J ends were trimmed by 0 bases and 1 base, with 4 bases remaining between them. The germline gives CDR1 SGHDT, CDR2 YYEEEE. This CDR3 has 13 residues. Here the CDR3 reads CASSLGPNTEAFF. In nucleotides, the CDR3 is TGTGCCAGCAGCTTGGGGCCGAACACTGAAGCTTTCTTT.

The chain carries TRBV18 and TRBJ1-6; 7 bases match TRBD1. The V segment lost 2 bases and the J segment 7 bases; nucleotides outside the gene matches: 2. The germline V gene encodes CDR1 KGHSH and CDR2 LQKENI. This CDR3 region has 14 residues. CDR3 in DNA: TGTGCCAGCTCACCATCACAGGGGAATTCACCCCTCCACTTT. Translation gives CASSPSQGNSPLHF. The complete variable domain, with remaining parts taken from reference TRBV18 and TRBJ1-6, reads NAGVMQNPRHLVRRRGQEARLRCSPMKGHSHVYWYRQLPEEGLKFMVYLQKENIIDESGMPKERFSAEFPKEGPSILRIQQVVRGDSAAYFCASSPSQGNSPLHFGNGTRLTVT.

Here the CDR3 DNA reads TGTGCCAGCAGCCAGGACGGGGGAGATCGAAACACCATATATTTT. Translating gives CASSQDGGDRNTIYF. The gene calls are TRBV7-2 and TRBJ1-3; D is perhaps TRBD1 (5 bases). CDR3 length: 15 amino acids. Germline CDR1 SGHTA, CDR2 FQGNSA. The V gene lost 5 bases and the J gene lost 5 bases, with 16 bases spanning the gap.

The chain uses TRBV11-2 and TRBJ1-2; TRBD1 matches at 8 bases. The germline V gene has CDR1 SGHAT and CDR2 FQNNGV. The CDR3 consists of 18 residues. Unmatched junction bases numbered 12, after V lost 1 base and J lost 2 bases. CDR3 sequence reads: CASSLVGRGRGGNYGYTF. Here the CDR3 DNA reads TGTGCCAGCAGCTTAGTTGGCAGGGGGCGGGGGGGAAACTATGGCTACACCTTC.

As DNA, the CDR3 is TGCGCCAGCAGCTCCGTCGGTAGGGGGGACAGCGGCTACACCTTC. This codes for CASSSVGRGDSGYTF. This chain connects TRBV5-1 to TRBJ1-2; TRBD1 matches at 7 bases. CDR1 and CDR2 from the germline V gene are SGHRS and YFSETQ. CDR3 length equals 15 residues. Trimming took 3 bases from V and 8 from J; bases not matched to a gene: 13.

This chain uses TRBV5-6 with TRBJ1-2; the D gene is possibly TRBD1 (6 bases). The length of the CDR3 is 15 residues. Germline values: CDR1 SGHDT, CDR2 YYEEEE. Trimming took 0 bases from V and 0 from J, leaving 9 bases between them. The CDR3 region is CASSLGGTTNYGYTF. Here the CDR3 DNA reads TGTGCCAGCAGCTTGGGTGGGACAACTAACTATGGCTACACCTTC. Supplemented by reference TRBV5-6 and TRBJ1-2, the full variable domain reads DAGVTQSPTHLIKTRGQQVTLRCSPKSGHDTVSWYQQALGQGPQFIFQYYEEEERQRGNFPDRFSGHQFPNYSSELNVNALLLGDSALYLCASSLGGTTNYGYTFGSGTRLTVV.

CDR3 amino acids: CASSLGQGYEQYV. DNA of the CDR3: TGCGCCAGCAGCCTCGGACAGGGCTACGAGCAGTACGTC. The chain links TRBV4-1 to TRBJ2-7, with 8 bases identical to TRBD1. V lost 4 bases and J lost 3; bases outside the gene matches: 2. This CDR3 is 13 amino acids long. CDR1 MGHRA and CDR2 YSYEKL come from the germline V gene.

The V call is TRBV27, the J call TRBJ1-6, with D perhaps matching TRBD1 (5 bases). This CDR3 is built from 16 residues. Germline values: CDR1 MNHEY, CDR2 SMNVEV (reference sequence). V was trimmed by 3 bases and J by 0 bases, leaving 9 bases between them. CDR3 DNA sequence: TGTGCCAGCAGTTTTCACAGGAGCTCCTATAATTCACCCCTCCACTTT. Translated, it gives CASSFHRSSYNSPLHF.